This entry is about one T cell receptor (beta chain). Its specificity is not known. This entry is derived from a study of T cell responses to AZD1222 COVID-19 vaccine. Findings and limits, study-wide: Clonal diversity may have been underestimated, and the donors were mostly white British, with more females than males. Baseline seropositivity characterized only a handful of AZD1222 recipients.

Measured with immunoSEQ multiplex PCR; TCRdb has only the in-frame clones, and not every one. The table records about 140,000 clones, roughly 87% of them present only once. Germline loops: CDR1 SGHRS, CDR2 YFSETQ. The CDR3 runs 14 residues. Trimming stripped 0 bases from V and 2 bases from J, with 8 bases between. Second-dose recipients at about 4 or about 12 weeks were treated as one pooled group. The V call is TRBV5-1, the J call TRBJ1-2; D uncertain. The sample was peripheral blood, taken 28 days after the second AZD1222 dose. This sequence originates from an adult who received the AZD1222 COVID-19 vaccine. CDR3 region: CASSLDPGNYGYTF. DNA of the CDR3: TGCGCCAGCAGCTTGGACCCGGGGAACTATGGCTACACCTTC.